The clone carrying this T cell receptor beta chain has ten or more counts. What it binds is not known. Not a single patient had been given any form of treatment at any point before undergoing thyroid surgery. TCRdb re-called the PCR reads with MiXCR. In the table there are just over 70,000 clones, around 19% of which are singletons. This CDR3 is 17 amino acids long. The junction had 4 bases not matched to a gene; V was cut back by 0 bases and J by 5 bases. Germline V gives CDR1 SGHRS, CDR2 YFSETQ. This record belongs to a study of metastatic and nonmetastatic thyroid tumors. Study-wide points: Relative to benign nodules, malignant thyroid tumors were reportedly characterized by significantly elevated TCR beta diversity in blood and tumor.

This clonotype originated in a female donor with papillary thyroid cancer or a benign thyroid nodule (not recorded which). Some clones in this sample may be carry-over from other donors' samples. This chain joins TRBV5-1 and TRBJ2-3; 15 bases are shared with TRBD2. The specimen was blood. CDR3 DNA sequence: TGCGCCAGCAGCTTGGCCGGGACTAGCGGGGGGATAGATACGCAGTATTTT. Its translation is CASSLAGTSGGIDTQYF.